What follows are 14 T cell receptor beta chains derived from one specimen sequenced in a study of pediatric ulcerative colitis (dated by TCRdb to about 2019). During colonoscopy, one to two pinch biopsies were obtained from the rectum for research purposes. The library was produced with the immunoSEQ multiplex PCR assay. Held by TCRdb, this immuneACCESS table contains in-frame sequences only and omits some clones. Under half of the omission traces to an unresolved V gene where checked; the cause of the rest is unknown. A total of approximately 40,000 clones appear in this sample, roughly 71% of them only once. In total, the top ten clones hold 7.5% to 9% of the sample. The sequenced sample consisted of gut tissue. These receptors were obtained from a boy aged 5-17 years with severe ulcerative colitis.

This clone was detected a few times. This chain connects TRBV9 to TRBJ2-1; 7 bases agree with TRBD1. This CDR3 comprises 15 residues. With 3 bases clipped from V and 5 bases from J, the junction kept 8 bases outside the gene matches. Germline CDR1 SGDLS, CDR2 YYNGEE. In DNA form, the CDR3 reads TGTGCCAGCAGCGCCCGGACAGGATACAACAATGAGCAGTTCTTC. It yields the protein CASSARTGYNNEQFF.

The chain recombines TRBV5-1 with TRBJ2-1, with D possibly matching TRBD2 (5 bases). There are 12 residues in the CDR3. CDR1 and CDR2 from the germline V gene are SGHRS and YFSETQ. The V and J ends lost 5 bases and 3 bases respectively, with 6 bases between them. Written as DNA, the CDR3 is TGCGCCAGCAGACGGGACTACAATGAGCAGTTCTTC. Residues: CASRRDYNEQFF.

This chain joins TRBV5-1 and TRBJ1-3; 7 nucleotides match TRBD1. The CDR3 totals 15 residues. The V segment lost 0 bases and the J segment 7 bases; nucleotides outside the gene matches: 7. CDR1 is SGHRS and CDR2 is YFSETQ in the germline V gene. The DNA of the CDR3 is TGCGCCAGCAGCTTGGCCGGACAGGCAGGGAACACCATATATTTT. It codes for CASSLAGQAGNTIYF.

A few counts support this clone. The chain is built from TRBV23-1 and TRBJ2-7; D might be TRBD1 (5 bases). TRBV23-1 is reported as an ORF; its role is uncertain. This CDR3 is 14 amino acids long. V was cut by 2 bases and J by 5 bases, with 13 bases left in between. The CDR3 nucleotides are TGCGCCAGCAGTCAAAGTCCAGGGTGCCACGAGCAGTACTTC. Translation gives CASSQSPGCHEQYF.

V gene TRBV28 combines with J gene TRBJ1-6; 7 bases agree with TRBD1. V lost 6 bases, J lost 7 bases, and 12 bases stayed unmatched. This CDR3 is built from 16 residues. Germline assignment: CDR1 MDHEN and CDR2 SYDVKM. The CDR3 region is CASSHPGQDTNSPLHF. The CDR3 DNA sequence: TGTGCCAGCAGCCACCCCGGACAGGATACCAATTCACCCCTCCACTTT.

The rearrangement links TRBV11-2 to TRBJ2-1; 7 bases align to TRBD2. The CDR3 is made up of 13 amino acids. The trim removed 5 bases at V and 9 bases at J, leaving 7 bases unmatched. Germline V lookup: CDR1 SGHAT, CDR2 FQNNGV. The CDR3: CASSRRTSFEQFF. CDR3 in DNA: TGTGCCAGCAGCAGACGGACTAGTTTTGAGCAGTTCTTC.

The chain combines TRBV6-5 with TRBJ2-7; D is uncertain. Germline-derived CDR1 and CDR2 are MNHEY and SVGAGI. There are 11 residues in the CDR3. V was pared by 6 bases and J by 4 bases, with 7 bases between. The CDR3 region is CASSSMYEQYF. The CDR3 region has the DNA TGTGCCAGCAGCTCAATGTACGAGCAGTACTTC.

The chain combines TRBV6-1 with TRBJ2-7; TRBD1 or TRBD2 may be the D gene (6 bases each). Deletions cut 8 bases from V and 6 bases from J, with 14 bases between. This CDR3 is 12 amino acids long. Per the germline V gene, CDR1 is MNHNS and CDR2 is SASEGT. CDR3 region: CASGPGAVEQYF. CDR3 coding DNA: TGTGCCAGCGGTCCGGGGGCGGTCGAGCAGTACTTC.

This clone showed up just once. The chain employs TRBV7-3 and TRBJ2-7, with D perhaps matching TRBD1 or TRBD2 (6 bases each). The V end was cut by 0 bases, the J end by 6 bases, with 9 bases between. The germline CDR1 and CDR2 sequences are SGHTA and FQGTGA. The CDR3 runs 13 residues. The CDR3 region is CASSLTGGGEQYF. The DNA for the CDR3 is TGTGCCAGCAGCTTAACTGGAGGGGGCGAGCAGTACTTC.

This clone was picked up a small number of times. V gene TRBV7-9 combines with J gene TRBJ2-2; D uncertain. V was clipped by 5 bases and J by 11 bases, with 18 bases between them. This CDR3 is 14 amino acids long. Germline loops: CDR1 SEHNR, CDR2 FQNEAQ (reference sequence). CDR3 residues: CASSARRTSLELFF. In DNA form, the CDR3 reads TGTGCCAGCAGCGCGCGACGGACGTCATTAGAGCTGTTTTTT.

The chain uses TRBV4-1 and TRBJ2-7; no clear D. The CDR3 spans 15 residues. Trimming shortened V by 1 base and J by 1 base, and 11 bases separated the two germline ends. Looked up from germline, CDR1 is MGHRA and CDR2 is YSYEKL. CDR3 sequence: CASSQVKDPSYEQYF. Here the CDR3 DNA reads TGCGCCAGCAGCCAAGTGAAGGACCCTTCCTACGAGCAGTACTTC.

This clone was seen just once. The chain combines TRBV5-8 with TRBJ2-3; D remains ambiguous. Trimming shortened V by 1 base and J by 5 bases, and 8 bases separated the two germline ends. This CDR3 is built from 13 residues. Germline-derived CDR1 and CDR2 are SGHTS and YDEGEE. As DNA, the CDR3 is TGTGCCAGCAGCTTGTTTGTGGGAGATACGCAGTATTTT. Translation gives CASSLFVGDTQYF.

In DNA, the CDR3 is TGTGCCAGCAGCTTAGGCGGAGGGGGCCAGAATGAGCAGTTCTTC. This encodes CASSLGGGGQNEQFF. The gene calls are TRBV7-8 and TRBJ2-1; D may be TRBD1 (7 bases). Germline assignment: CDR1 SGHVS and CDR2 FQNEAQ. Trimming left V 1 base short and J 7 bases short, with 14 bases between. This CDR3 is 15 amino acids long.

The rearrangement joins TRBV6-1 to TRBJ1-2; the D is unclear. Germline V gene sequence: CDR1 MNHNS, CDR2 SASEGT. V lost 1 base to trimming and J lost 0 bases, with 9 bases between them. This CDR3 has 15 amino acids. This chain's CDR3 is CASSEVAATNYGYTF. The CDR3 bases are TGTGCCAGCAGTGAAGTGGCAGCTACTAACTATGGCTACACCTTC.